The source of this TCR beta chain is a study of blood T cell repertoires in COVID-19. Study-level background: The United States, Italy and Spain provided the acute and convalescent COVID-19 samples. PBMCs, B-cell-depleted T cells, or T cells provided the cDNA or gDNA that made up the material.

V was cut by 0 bases and J by 10 bases, with 12 bases left in between. From germline, CDR1 is GTSNPN and CDR2 SVGIG (reference sequence). CDR3 size: 12 residues. Study processing details: The assay estimated nucleated cells by amplifying reference gene primers. Profiling relied on immunoSEQ multiplex PCR, and the TCRdb table lists in-frame clones only, not all of them. V and J calls and clone size are those listed in that table; D and trimming were worked out from the DNA. The data hold 60,000 or so clones, with 88% observed a single time. The sequenced sample consisted of peripheral blood. The sequence derives from a man between 60 and 75 years old with acute or convalescent COVID-19. The V and J genes are TRBV30 and TRBJ1-1, with TRBD1 as a possible D gene (5 bases). CDR3: CAWSVRGIGAFF. Written as DNA, the CDR3 is TGTGCCTGGAGTGTTAGGGGTATCGGAGCTTTCTTT.